A single sample is the source of the 21 T cell receptor beta chains below, sequenced in a study of a mutant IDH1 vaccine in newly diagnosed glioma. Stated time point: week 23, last vaccination. The content of each vaccine dose was 300 ug of mutant IDH1 20-mer peptide, and topical imiquimod accompanied it. This table comes from immunoSEQ multiplex PCR, and its TCRdb copy is limited to in-frame clones, with some not included. The profile shows over 35,000 clones, roughly 80% of them singletons. No antigen has been identified for these receptors. The sequences come from PBMCs, collected from a glioma patient whose treatment included an IDH1 peptide vaccine. Receptors originate from a woman between 18 and 29 years old with glioma. Some clones in this sample may be carry-over from other donors' samples.

A few counts support this clone. The chain employs TRBV19 and TRBJ1-5, with D possibly matching TRBD1 (5 bases). Germline V gene sequence: CDR1 LNHDA, CDR2 SQIVND (reference sequence). CDR3 length equals 14 residues. V was shortened by 3 bases and J by 6 bases, with 12 bases between the two germline ends. The CDR3 coding sequence is TGTGCCAGTAGTATCCCGCAGGGTAGTCAGCCCCAGCATTTT. This encodes CASSIPQGSQPQHF.

The chain is built from TRBV30 and TRBJ1-3; D call uncertain. With 5 bases removed from V and 16 bases from J, the gap between germline ends came to 15 bases. CDR3 length: 10 residues. Germline loops: CDR1 GTSNPN, CDR2 SVGIG (reference sequence). CDR3 nucleotide sequence: TGTGCCTGGGGTAGTAGGATTCGGTATTTT. Amino acids: CAWGSRIRYF.

The V call is TRBV27, the J call TRBJ2-4; possibly TRBD2 for D (5 bases). Trimming stripped 5 bases from V and 1 base from J, with 9 bases between. Per the germline V gene, CDR1 is MNHEY and CDR2 is SMNVEV (reference sequence). This CDR3 region has 14 residues. The CDR3 loop is CASSEGWAKNIQYF. CDR3 nucleotide sequence: TGTGCCAGCAGTGAGGGCTGGGCCAAAAACATTCAGTACTTC.

The CDR3 loop is CASTEGLAGNNEQFF. Written as DNA, the CDR3 is TGTGCCAGTACCGAGGGACTAGCGGGGAACAATGAGCAGTTCTTC. The gene calls are TRBV19 and TRBJ2-1; 13 bases line up with TRBD2. This CDR3 region has 15 residues. Germline CDR1 is LNHDA and CDR2 is SQIVND (reference sequence). J was trimmed by 5 bases and V by 7 bases; bases with no gene match: 5.

V gene TRBV7-8 combines with J gene TRBJ2-1; D not resolved. Per germline, CDR1 SGHVS and CDR2 FQNEAQ. Trimming removed 1 base from V and 3 bases from J, with 13 bases in between. The CDR3 consists of 16 residues. The DNA for the CDR3 is TGTGCCAGCAGCTTAGAAGGCAGTTCGTACTACAATGAGCAGTTCTTC. Its translation is CASSLEGSSYYNEQFF.

The DNA of the CDR3 is TGTGCCACCAGCTCAGACTGGTACGAGCAGTACTTC. This gives the protein CATSSDWYEQYF. The J gene is TRBJ2-7, the V gene TRBV15, with D hard to call. Per germline, CDR1 LNHNV and CDR2 YYDKDF (reference sequence). V gave up 5 bases and J gave up 4 bases, with 9 bases separating them. The length of the CDR3 is 12 residues.

This chain connects TRBV5-6 to TRBJ2-1, with D tentatively TRBD2 (5 bases). V gave up 0 bases and J gave up 9 bases, with 10 bases separating them. The CDR3 consists of 13 residues. Germline-derived CDR1 and CDR2 are SGHDT and YYEEEE. The CDR3 region has the DNA TGTGCCAGCAGCTTGGGGCTAGCAGCTGAGCAGTTCTTC. Amino acid sequence: CASSLGLAAEQFF.

This clone is a singleton in its sample. J is TRBJ2-7 and V is TRBV19; TRBD1 matches at 11 bases. The J segment lost 3 bases and the V segment lost 3 bases, leaving 4 bases of the junction unmatched. The CDR3 runs 15 residues. CDR1 and CDR2 (germline): LNHDA, SQIVND (reference sequence). CDR3 region: CASSIAGTGGYEQYF. CDR3 nucleotides: TGTGCCAGTAGTATTGCCGGGACAGGGGGCTACGAGCAGTACTTC.

This clone was detected a few times. The chain carries TRBV2 and TRBJ1-1; no firm D call. Germline values: CDR1 SNHLY, CDR2 FYNNEI. This CDR3 has 13 amino acids. V dropped 2 bases and J dropped 7 bases, with 11 bases sitting between them. The CDR3 bases are TGTGCCAGCAGTGAATTGGGAGTCCGTGAAGCTTTCTTT. Encoded protein: CASSELGVREAFF. Full variable domain (rest looked up from reference TRBV2 and TRBJ1-1): EPEVTQTPSHQVTQMGQEVILRCVPISNHLYFYWYRQILGQKVEFLVSFYNNEISEKSEIFDDQFSVERPDGSNFTLKIRSTKLEDSAMYFCASSELGVREAFFGQGTRLTVV.

Notes on this clone: The identical CDR3 is also encoded by other nucleotide sequences in the sample. The chain employs TRBV7-2 and TRBJ1-4; D not resolved. The CDR3 is 12 residues long. V was trimmed by 5 bases and J by 8 bases, leaving 9 bases between them. Germline CDR1 is SGHTA and CDR2 is FQGNSA. DNA of the CDR3: TGTGCCAGCAGCCCCGCGGGAGAAAAACTGTTTTTT. Translation gives CASSPAGEKLFF.

The rearrangement links TRBV5-4 to TRBJ2-7, with no clear D. CDR3 length: 12 residues. V was shortened by 0 bases and J by 7 bases, with 8 bases between the two germline ends. Germline V gene sequence: CDR1 SGHNT, CDR2 YYREEE (reference sequence). The chain's CDR3 is CASSLASREQYF. The CDR3 region has the DNA TGTGCCAGCAGCTTGGCGAGTAGGGAGCAGTACTTC. Variable domain in full (rest from reference TRBV5-4 and TRBJ2-7): ETGVTQSPTHLIKTRGQQVTLRCSSQSGHNTVSWYQQALGQGPQFIFQYYREEENGRGNFPPRFSGLQFPNYSSELNVNALELDDSALYLCASSLASREQYFGPGTRLTVT.

The rearrangement links TRBV2 to TRBJ1-5, with D unresolved. The CDR3 has 13 residues. V lost 6 bases and J lost 1, with 7 bases in between. The germline gives CDR1 SNHLY, CDR2 FYNNEI. The CDR3 nucleotides read TGTGCCAGCAGACAAGAGAGCAATCAGCCCCAGCATTTT. It yields the protein CASRQESNQPQHF.

The V call is TRBV6-1, the J call TRBJ2-1; D possibly uses TRBD1 or TRBD2 (5 bases each). The CDR3 totals 15 residues. CDR1 is MNHNS, CDR2 SASEGT, per germline. With 5 bases removed from V and 2 bases from J, the gap between germline ends came to 13 bases. The CDR3 region is CASSLRDGPYNEQFF. The CDR3 DNA follows: TGTGCCAGCAGTCTCCGGGACGGACCCTACAATGAGCAGTTCTTC.

The V call is TRBV11-2, the J call TRBJ2-2, with 10 nucleotides matching TRBD2. Germline V gives CDR1 SGHAT, CDR2 FQNNGV. The CDR3 is 15 amino acids. V shed 2 bases, J shed 7 bases, and the junction held 4 bases outside the gene matches. The CDR3, as DNA: TGTGCCAGCAGCTTACTAGCGGGAGTAAACGGGGAGCTGTTTTTT. Amino acid sequence: CASSLLAGVNGELFF.

The chain employs TRBV11-2 and TRBJ1-6; 7 nucleotides match TRBD1. There are 14 residues in the CDR3. CDR1 SGHAT and CDR2 FQNNGV come from the germline V gene. Germline trimming cut 6 bases from V and 11 bases from J; bases unmatched to any gene: 10. The CDR3 bases are TGTGCCAGCAGGCTAGACAGGGCCGCAGCACCCCTCCACTTT. It is translated as CASRLDRAAAPLHF.

This clone occurred once. V usage is TRBV7-2 and J usage is TRBJ1-2; a weak D match, TRBD1 (5 bases). CDR3 size: 14 residues. Germline V gives CDR1 SGHTA, CDR2 FQGNSA. V lost 5 bases, J lost 4 bases, and 14 bases lay in between. The CDR3 coding sequence is TGTGCCAGCAGCCTACAGGAAGCGGTCTATGGCTACACCTTC. Amino acids: CASSLQEAVYGYTF.

V usage is TRBV27 and J usage is TRBJ1-2, with D unresolved. The CDR3 is 14 amino acids. From germline, CDR1 is MNHEY and CDR2 SMNVEV (reference sequence). The germline V and J ends were trimmed by 3 bases and 3 bases, with 11 bases remaining between them. CDR3 sequence: CASSFLGSYYGYTF. In DNA form, the CDR3 reads TGTGCCAGCAGTTTCTTGGGGAGCTACTATGGCTACACCTTC.

The chain recombines TRBV7-9 with TRBJ1-2; D unclear. V gave up 1 base and J gave up 4 bases, with 4 bases separating them. Per germline, CDR1 SEHNR and CDR2 FQNEAQ (reference sequence). CDR3 size: 12 residues. The CDR3 is CASSLDVYGYTF. In DNA, the CDR3 is TGTGCCAGCAGCTTAGATGTCTATGGCTACACCTTC.

The V and J genes are TRBV27 and TRBJ1-5; possible D gene TRBD1, 5 bases. The V end was cut by 1 base, the J end by 5 bases, with 12 bases between. There are 15 residues in the CDR3. Germline loops: CDR1 MNHEY, CDR2 SMNVEV (reference sequence). The CDR3 loop reads CASSLWVGRDQPQHF. The CDR3 coding sequence is TGTGCCAGCAGTTTATGGGTAGGCAGGGATCAGCCCCAGCATTTT.

For the CDR3, the DNA is TGTGCCAGCAGCCAGGGACTAGTCCACTACGAGCAGTACTTC. Its protein is CASSQGLVHYEQYF. The chain links TRBV5-4 to TRBJ2-7, with 8 bases that match TRBD2. V was clipped by 4 bases and J by 3 bases; unmatched bases: 6. Germline loops: CDR1 SGHNT, CDR2 YYREEE (reference sequence). The CDR3 is 14 amino acids.

The genes are TRBV5-4 and TRBJ1-1; no clear D gene. CDR3 length: 13 residues. The germline V gene has CDR1 SGHNT and CDR2 YYREEE (reference sequence). V was shortened by 4 bases and J by 1 base, with 8 bases between the two germline ends. Here the CDR3 reads CASSPWTNTEAFF. The CDR3 DNA reads TGTGCCAGCAGCCCCTGGACGAACACTGAAGCTTTCTTT.